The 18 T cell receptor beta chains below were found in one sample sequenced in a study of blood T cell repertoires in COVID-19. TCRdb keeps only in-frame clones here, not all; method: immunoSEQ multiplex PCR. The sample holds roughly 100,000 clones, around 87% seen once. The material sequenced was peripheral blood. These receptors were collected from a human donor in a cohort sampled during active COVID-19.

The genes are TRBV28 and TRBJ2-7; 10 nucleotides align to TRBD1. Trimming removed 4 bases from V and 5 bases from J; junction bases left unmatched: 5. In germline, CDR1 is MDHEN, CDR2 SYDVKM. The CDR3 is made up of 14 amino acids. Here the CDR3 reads CASSSSGTGDEQYF. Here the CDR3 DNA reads TGTGCCAGCAGTTCTTCCGGGACAGGGGACGAGCAGTACTTC.

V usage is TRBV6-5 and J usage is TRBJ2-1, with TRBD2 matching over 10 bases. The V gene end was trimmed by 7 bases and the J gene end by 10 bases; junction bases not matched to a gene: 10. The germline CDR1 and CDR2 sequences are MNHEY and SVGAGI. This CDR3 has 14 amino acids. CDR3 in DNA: TGTGCCAGCAACCCAGCGGGAGGGCCGGGAGAGCAGTTCTTC. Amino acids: CASNPAGGPGEQFF.

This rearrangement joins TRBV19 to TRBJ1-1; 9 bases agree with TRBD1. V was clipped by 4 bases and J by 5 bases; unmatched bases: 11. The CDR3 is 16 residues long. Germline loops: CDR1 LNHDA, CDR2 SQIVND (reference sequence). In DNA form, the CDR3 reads TGTGCCAGTAGTAGTCTAACAGGGGGCCGGGGGACTGAAGCTTTCTTT. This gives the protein CASSSLTGGRGTEAFF.

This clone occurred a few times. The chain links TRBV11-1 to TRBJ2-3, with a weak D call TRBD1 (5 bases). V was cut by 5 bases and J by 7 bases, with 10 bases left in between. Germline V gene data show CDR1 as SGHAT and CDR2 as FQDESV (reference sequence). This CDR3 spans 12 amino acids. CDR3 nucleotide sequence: TGTGCCAGCAGCGCAGGGATGAATACGCAGTATTTT. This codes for CASSAGMNTQYF.

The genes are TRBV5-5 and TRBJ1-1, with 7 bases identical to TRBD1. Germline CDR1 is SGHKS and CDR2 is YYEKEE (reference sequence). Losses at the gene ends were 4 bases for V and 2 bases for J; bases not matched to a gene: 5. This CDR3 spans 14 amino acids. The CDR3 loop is CASSRTGANTEAFF. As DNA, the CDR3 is TGTGCCAGCAGCCGGACAGGAGCTAACACTGAAGCTTTCTTT.

The CDR3 DNA sequence: TGTGCCAGCAGTCTCCCTCCGGGACAGGGGACCTACGAGCAGTACTTC. Residues: CASSLPPGQGTYEQYF. This chain connects TRBV28 to TRBJ2-7; 10 bases fit TRBD1. The CDR3 spans 16 residues. The germline V gene encodes CDR1 MDHEN and CDR2 SYDVKM. The V gene end was trimmed by 5 bases and the J gene end by 2 bases; junction bases not matched to a gene: 9. The full variable domain, completed using reference TRBV28 and TRBJ2-7, is DVKVTQSSRYLVKRTGEKVFLECVQDMDHENMFWYRQDPGLGLRLIYFSYDVKMKEKGDIPEGYSVSREKKERFSLILESASTNQTSMYLCASSLPPGQGTYEQYFGPGTRLTVT.

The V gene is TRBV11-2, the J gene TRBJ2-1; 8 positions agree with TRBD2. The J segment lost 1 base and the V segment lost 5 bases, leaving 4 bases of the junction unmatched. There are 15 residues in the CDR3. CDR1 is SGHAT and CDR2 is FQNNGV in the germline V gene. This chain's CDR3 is CASSQTSGSYNEQFF. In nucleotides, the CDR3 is TGTGCCAGCAGCCAAACTAGCGGTTCCTACAATGAGCAGTTCTTC.

In DNA form, the CDR3 reads TGCAGCGTTGCTGGACAGGGGGCGTACAATGAGCAGTTCTTC. This gives the protein CSVAGQGAYNEQFF. This chain links TRBV29-1 with TRBJ2-1; TRBD1 aligns across 11 bases. Looked up from germline, CDR1 is SQVTM and CDR2 is ANQGSEA. CDR3 length: 14 residues. V shed 4 bases, J shed 4 bases, and the junction held 3 bases outside the gene matches.

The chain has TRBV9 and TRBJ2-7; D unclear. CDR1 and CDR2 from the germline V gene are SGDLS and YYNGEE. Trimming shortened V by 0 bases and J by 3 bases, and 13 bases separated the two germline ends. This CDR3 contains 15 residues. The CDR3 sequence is CASSVAWQVHYEQYF. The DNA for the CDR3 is TGTGCCAGCAGCGTAGCTTGGCAAGTACACTACGAGCAGTACTTC.

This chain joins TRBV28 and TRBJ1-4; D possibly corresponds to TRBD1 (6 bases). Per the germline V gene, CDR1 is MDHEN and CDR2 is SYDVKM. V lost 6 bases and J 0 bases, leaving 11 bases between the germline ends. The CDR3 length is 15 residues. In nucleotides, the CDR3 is TGTGCCAGCAGGCCGCAGGGGTCAACTAATGAAAAACTGTTTTTT. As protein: CASRPQGSTNEKLFF.

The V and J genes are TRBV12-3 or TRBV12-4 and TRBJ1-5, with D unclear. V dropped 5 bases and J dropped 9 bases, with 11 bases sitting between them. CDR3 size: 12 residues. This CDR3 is CASSPERGPQHF. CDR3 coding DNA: TGTGCCAGCAGTCCGGAACGGGGGCCCCAGCATTTT.

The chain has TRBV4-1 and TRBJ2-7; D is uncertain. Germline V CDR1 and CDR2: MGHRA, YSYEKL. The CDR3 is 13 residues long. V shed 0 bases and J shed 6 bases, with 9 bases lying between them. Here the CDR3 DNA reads TGCGCCAGCAGCCAAGACCCGTTCCTCGAGCAGTACTTC. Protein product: CASSQDPFLEQYF.

CDR3 sequence: CASSGQPYEQYF. CDR3 in DNA: TGTGCCAGCAGCGGACAACCCTACGAGCAGTACTTC. V usage is TRBV28 and J usage is TRBJ2-7; a possible D gene is TRBD1 (5 bases). The V end was cut by 6 bases, the J end by 2 bases, with 8 bases between. This CDR3 is 12 amino acids long. Per germline, CDR1 MDHEN and CDR2 SYDVKM. The full variable domain, rest sourced from reference TRBV28 and TRBJ2-7, is DVKVTQSSRYLVKRTGEKVFLECVQDMDHENMFWYRQDPGLGLRLIYFSYDVKMKEKGDIPEGYSVSREKKERFSLILESASTNQTSMYLCASSGQPYEQYFGPGTRLTVT.

The CDR3 DNA is TGTGCCAGCAGTTTTGGTTTTGGCAGCGAGCAGTACTTC. Protein sequence: CASSFGFGSEQYF. V usage is TRBV27 and J usage is TRBJ2-7, with D uncertain. Germline V gives CDR1 MNHEY, CDR2 SMNVEV (reference sequence). The V end was cut by 3 bases, the J end by 6 bases, with 12 bases between. This CDR3 contains 13 residues.

CDR3 protein: CASSEPGLNTEAFF. CDR3 DNA sequence: TGCGCCAGCAGTGAGCCGGGGTTGAACACTGAAGCTTTCTTT. The chain is built from TRBV10-2 and TRBJ1-1; D unclear. Germline V gene sequence: CDR1 WSHSY, CDR2 SAAADI. V gave up 2 bases and J gave up 0 bases, with 7 bases separating them. The CDR3 extends over 14 amino acids.

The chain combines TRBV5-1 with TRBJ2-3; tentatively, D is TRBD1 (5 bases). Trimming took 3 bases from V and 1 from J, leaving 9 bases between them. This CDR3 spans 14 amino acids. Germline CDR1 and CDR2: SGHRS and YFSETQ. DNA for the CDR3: TGCGCCAGCAGCTCGACAGATGGCACAGATACGCAGTATTTT. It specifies CASSSTDGTDTQYF.

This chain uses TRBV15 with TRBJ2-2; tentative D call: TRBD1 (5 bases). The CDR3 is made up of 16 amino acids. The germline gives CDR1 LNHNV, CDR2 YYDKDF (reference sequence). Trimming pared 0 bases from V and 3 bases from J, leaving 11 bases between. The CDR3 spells CATSRDLGVDTGELFF. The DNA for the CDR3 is TGTGCCACCAGCAGAGATTTAGGGGTGGACACCGGGGAGCTGTTTTTT.

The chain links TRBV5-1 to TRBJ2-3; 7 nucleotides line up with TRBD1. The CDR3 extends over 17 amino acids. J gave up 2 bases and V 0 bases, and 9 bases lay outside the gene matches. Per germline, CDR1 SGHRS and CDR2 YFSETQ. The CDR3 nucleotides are TGCGCCAGCAGCTTGGTAGGGGGACAGACCCTCACAGATACGCAGTATTTT. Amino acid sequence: CASSLVGGQTLTDTQYF. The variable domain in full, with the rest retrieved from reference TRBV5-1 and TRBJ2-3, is KAGVTQTPRYLIKTRGQQVTLSCSPISGHRSVSWYQQTPGQGLQFLFEYFSETQRNKGNFPGRFSGRQFSNSRSEMNVSTLELGDSALYLCASSLVGGQTLTDTQYFGPGTRLTVL.